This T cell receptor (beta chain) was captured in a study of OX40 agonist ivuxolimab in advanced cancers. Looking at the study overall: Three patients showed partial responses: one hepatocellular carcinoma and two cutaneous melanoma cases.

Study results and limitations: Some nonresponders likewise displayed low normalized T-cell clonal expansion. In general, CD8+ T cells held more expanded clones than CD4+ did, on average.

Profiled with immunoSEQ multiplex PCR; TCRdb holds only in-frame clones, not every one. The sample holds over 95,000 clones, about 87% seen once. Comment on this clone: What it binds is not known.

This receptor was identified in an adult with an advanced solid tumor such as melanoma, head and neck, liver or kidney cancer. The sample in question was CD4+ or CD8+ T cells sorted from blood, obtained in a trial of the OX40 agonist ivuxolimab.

CDR3 sequence: CASSLTQRGGYYNEQFF. The CDR3 DNA is TGTGCCAGCAGTTTAACCCAGCGGGGGGGGTACTACAATGAGCAGTTCTTC. The chain has TRBV27 and TRBJ2-1; 10 bases map to TRBD2. Per germline, CDR1 MNHEY and CDR2 SMNVEV (reference sequence). V was pared by 2 bases and J by 3 bases, with 7 bases of the junction left unmatched. The CDR3 contains 17 residues.